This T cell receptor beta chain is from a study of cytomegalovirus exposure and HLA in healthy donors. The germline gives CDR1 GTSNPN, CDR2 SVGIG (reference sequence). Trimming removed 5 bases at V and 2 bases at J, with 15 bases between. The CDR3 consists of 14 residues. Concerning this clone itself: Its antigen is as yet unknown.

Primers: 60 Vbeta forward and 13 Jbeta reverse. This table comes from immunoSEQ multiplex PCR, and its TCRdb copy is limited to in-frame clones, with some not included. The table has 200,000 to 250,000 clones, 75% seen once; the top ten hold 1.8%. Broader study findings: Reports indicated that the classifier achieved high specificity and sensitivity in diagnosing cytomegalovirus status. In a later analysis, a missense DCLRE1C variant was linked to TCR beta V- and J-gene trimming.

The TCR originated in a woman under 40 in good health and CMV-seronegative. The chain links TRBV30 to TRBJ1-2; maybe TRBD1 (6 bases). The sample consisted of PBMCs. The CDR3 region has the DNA TGTGCCTGGTCTGGGGACACCCGGAACTATGGCTACACCTTC. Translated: CAWSGDTRNYGYTF.